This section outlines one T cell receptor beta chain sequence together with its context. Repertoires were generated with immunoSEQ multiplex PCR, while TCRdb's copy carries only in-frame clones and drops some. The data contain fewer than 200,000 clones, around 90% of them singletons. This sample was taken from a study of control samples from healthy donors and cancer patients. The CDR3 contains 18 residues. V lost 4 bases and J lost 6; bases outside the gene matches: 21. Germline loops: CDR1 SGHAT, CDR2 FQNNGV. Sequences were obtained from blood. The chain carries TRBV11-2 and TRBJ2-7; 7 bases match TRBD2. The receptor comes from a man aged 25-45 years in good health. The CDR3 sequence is CASSSPTSVRAGKGEQYF. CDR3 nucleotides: TGTGCCAGCAGCTCCCCAACTAGCGTCCGCGCAGGAAAGGGCGAGCAGTACTTC.